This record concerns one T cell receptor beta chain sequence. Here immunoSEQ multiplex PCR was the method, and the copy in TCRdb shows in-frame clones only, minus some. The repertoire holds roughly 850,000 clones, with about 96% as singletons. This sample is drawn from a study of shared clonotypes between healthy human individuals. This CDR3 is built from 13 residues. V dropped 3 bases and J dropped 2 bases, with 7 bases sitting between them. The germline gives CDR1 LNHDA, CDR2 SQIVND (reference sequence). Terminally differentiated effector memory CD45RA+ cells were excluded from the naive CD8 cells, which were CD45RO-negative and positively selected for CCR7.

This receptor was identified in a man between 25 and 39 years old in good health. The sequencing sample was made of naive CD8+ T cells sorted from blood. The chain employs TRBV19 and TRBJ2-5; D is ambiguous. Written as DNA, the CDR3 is TGTGCCAGTAGTATTGCTTCACAAGAGACCCAGTACTTC. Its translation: CASSIASQETQYF.